One sample yielded the 26 T cell receptor beta chains listed below, sequenced in a study of T cell changes during pregnancy in multiple sclerosis. TCRdb keeps only in-frame clones here, not all; method: immunoSEQ multiplex PCR. The sample shows 90,000 to 120,000 clones, around 93% of them seen only once. The sequenced sample was peripheral blood, obtained before pregnancy. Source of these receptors: a female donor with multiple sclerosis, enrolled in a pregnancy study.

The chain joins TRBV7-8 to TRBJ1-1; no clear D gene. Germline-derived CDR1 and CDR2 are SGHVS and FQNEAQ. Trimming took 0 bases from V and 1 from J, leaving 21 bases between them. This CDR3 comprises 19 residues. The CDR3 sequence is CASSLALIGELYANTEAFF. CDR3 DNA sequence: TGTGCCAGCAGCTTAGCGCTGATTGGTGAGCTGTATGCGAACACTGAAGCTTTCTTT.

This sequence joins TRBV11-2 and TRBJ2-7; a weak D match, TRBD2 (6 bases). This CDR3 has 16 residues. From germline, CDR1 is SGHAT and CDR2 FQNNGV. Trimming cost V 1 base and J 3 bases, with 16 bases left between them. This CDR3 reads CASSLAASVGLYEQYF. The CDR3 bases are TGTGCCAGCAGCTTAGCCGCTAGCGTAGGGCTCTACGAGCAGTACTTC.

The gene calls are TRBV5-4 and TRBJ2-2; TRBD2 might be the D (6 bases). The germline V gene encodes CDR1 SGHNT and CDR2 YYREEE (reference sequence). V lost 5 bases, J lost 4 bases, and 18 bases lay in between. The CDR3 contains 16 residues. CDR3 protein: CASRAQWGGVTGELFF. The CDR3 DNA reads TGTGCCAGCAGGGCCCAGTGGGGCGGGGTCACCGGGGAGCTGTTTTTT.

This chain joins TRBV29-1 and TRBJ2-3; maybe TRBD2 (6 bases). The CDR3 extends over 13 amino acids. The germline CDR1 and CDR2 sequences are SQVTM and ANQGSEA. Here the CDR3 DNA reads TGCAGTGTAGGGCGGGAAGAAAAAGATACGCAGTATTTT. Its protein product is CSVGREEKDTQYF.

The rearrangement links TRBV4-1 to TRBJ2-5; no firm D call. V gave up 0 bases and J gave up 9 bases, with 11 bases separating them. Germline V CDR1 and CDR2: MGHRA, YSYEKL. The CDR3 is made up of 13 amino acids. The CDR3 DNA follows: TGCGCCAGCAGCCAAGATATCGGTTGGTCCCAGTACTTC. Translated: CASSQDIGWSQYF.

The chain joins TRBV29-1 to TRBJ2-7, with 8 bases aligning to TRBD1. After removal of 4 bases from V and 6 bases from J, the junction contained 17 bases not matched to a gene. Germline V gene lookup returns CDR1 SQVTM and CDR2 ANQGSEA. This CDR3 is 16 amino acids long. DNA for the CDR3: TGCAGCGTTGGAGGGGTGATTCAGGGGGCGCCCCGCGAGCAGTACTTC. Translated: CSVGGVIQGAPREQYF.

The genes are TRBV4-2 and TRBJ2-1; TRBD2 matches 9 bases. The germline V gene encodes CDR1 LGHNA and CDR2 YNFKEQ. With 0 bases clipped from V and 4 bases from J, the junction kept 4 bases outside the gene matches. This CDR3 contains 16 residues. The DNA of the CDR3 is TGTGCCAGCAGCCAAGACGCGGGAGGGCCGTACAATGAGCAGTTCTTC. Its translation is CASSQDAGGPYNEQFF.

The chain uses TRBV5-1 and TRBJ2-1, with 9 nucleotides matching TRBD2. The germline gives CDR1 SGHRS, CDR2 YFSETQ. This CDR3 is built from 14 residues. V shed 0 bases, J shed 8 bases, and the junction held 3 bases outside the gene matches. CDR3: CASSLVAGVYEQFF. As DNA, the CDR3 is TGCGCCAGCAGCTTGGTAGCGGGAGTGTATGAGCAGTTCTTC.

This clone was seen once. This chain connects TRBV4-2 to TRBJ1-1; TRBD1 is a possible D gene (6 bases). CDR1 and CDR2 (germline): LGHNA, YNFKEQ. The length of the CDR3 is 17 residues. V shed 2 bases and J shed 10 bases, with 26 bases lying between them. In DNA, the CDR3 is TGTGCCAGCAGCCAACCAAAAGTTACCGGGACATTTAAAGGAGCTTTCTTT. Protein sequence: CASSQPKVTGTFKGAFF.

This clone has just a few counts. The V call is TRBV5-1, the J call TRBJ2-4; 8 bases map to TRBD1. The germline V gene encodes CDR1 SGHRS and CDR2 YFSETQ. This CDR3 is built from 13 residues. V gave up 4 bases and J gave up 13 bases; unmatched junction bases: 10. CDR3 residues: CASSLAGGAGQYF. The CDR3 DNA reads TGCGCCAGCAGCCTTGCAGGGGGCGCCGGGCAGTACTTC. Filled out from reference TRBV5-1 and TRBJ2-4, the complete variable domain reads KAGVTQTPRYLIKTRGQQVTLSCSPISGHRSVSWYQQTPGQGLQFLFEYFSETQRNKGNFPGRFSGRQFSNSRSEMNVSTLELGDSALYLCASSLAGGAGQYFGAGTRLSVL.

The CDR3 spells CASSTGNTEAFF. DNA for the CDR3: TGCGCCAGCTCAACAGGGAACACTGAAGCTTTCTTT. The rearrangement joins TRBV4-1 to TRBJ1-1; possibly TRBD1 for D (5 bases). CDR1 MGHRA and CDR2 YSYEKL come from the germline V gene. Trimming left V 8 bases short and J 1 base short, with 8 bases between. The CDR3 consists of 12 residues.

V usage is TRBV9 and J usage is TRBJ1-3; 8 positions agree with TRBD1. Germline V gene data show CDR1 as SGDLS and CDR2 as YYNGEE. Germline trimming cut 0 bases from V and 3 bases from J; bases unmatched to any gene: 2. The CDR3 consists of 15 residues. CDR3 sequence: CASSVGQGIGNTIYF. The CDR3 bases are TGTGCCAGCAGCGTAGGACAGGGGATTGGAAACACCATATATTTT.

V usage is TRBV30 and J usage is TRBJ2-2; D possibly corresponds to TRBD2 (6 bases). The V gene's germline CDR1 is GTSNPN and CDR2 SVGIG (reference sequence). The CDR3 extends over 13 amino acids. Deletions cut 2 bases from V and 5 bases from J, with 9 bases between. CDR3 sequence (DNA): TGTGCCTGGAGTAGGGCGGGGACCGGGGAGCTGTTTTTT. This encodes CAWSRAGTGELFF.

This chain joins TRBV2 and TRBJ2-1, with 9 bases aligning to TRBD2. This CDR3 is 18 amino acids long. Germline CDR1 and CDR2: SNHLY and FYNNEI. The trim removed 6 bases at V and 7 bases at J, leaving 19 bases unmatched. DNA of the CDR3: TGTGCCAGCAGCTTAGCGGGAGTCGGGGGTCAAGCGGAAAATGAGCAGTTCTTC. The encoded protein is CASSLAGVGGQAENEQFF.

J is TRBJ1-2 and V is TRBV6-1, with 8 bases aligning to TRBD1. V shed 0 bases and J 5 bases; nucleotides not matched to a gene: 5. Germline-derived CDR1 and CDR2 are MNHNS and SASEGT. The length of the CDR3 is 15 residues. The CDR3 here is CASSEALGQGYGYTF. The DNA of the CDR3 is TGTGCCAGCAGTGAAGCTTTAGGACAGGGTTATGGCTACACCTTC.

The CDR3 is CASSGPGVVETQYF. CDR3 sequence (DNA): TGTGCCAGCAGTGGGCCGGGTGTCGTCGAGACCCAGTACTTC. V is TRBV2 and J is TRBJ2-5, with D unclear. The V and J ends lost 4 bases and 5 bases respectively, with 14 bases between them. Germline lookup yields CDR1 SNHLY and CDR2 FYNNEI. The CDR3 covers 14 residues.

The chain carries TRBV2 and TRBJ1-5; tentative D call: TRBD1 (6 bases). The CDR3 runs to 14 residues. Germline loops: CDR1 SNHLY, CDR2 FYNNEI. V gave up 6 bases and J gave up 0 bases, with 9 bases separating them. CDR3 sequence: CASRDSYSNQPQHF. For the CDR3, the DNA is TGTGCCAGCAGGGACAGTTATAGCAATCAGCCCCAGCATTTT.

The rearrangement links TRBV6-1 to TRBJ1-2, with 8 bases that match TRBD1. Unmatched junction bases numbered 11, after V lost 0 bases and J lost 5 bases. The germline V gene has CDR1 MNHNS and CDR2 SASEGT. The CDR3 is 17 residues long. CDR3 in amino acids: CASSEAGWGRGLYGYTF. In nucleotides, the CDR3 is TGTGCCAGCAGTGAAGCGGGTTGGGGCAGGGGGCTGTATGGCTACACCTTC.

The rearrangement uses TRBV9 and TRBJ1-2; D uncertain. V shed 0 bases and J shed 8 bases, with 14 bases lying between them. The germline CDR1 and CDR2 sequences are SGDLS and YYNGEE. The CDR3 is made up of 14 amino acids. CDR3 nucleotide sequence: TGTGCCAGCAGCGTAGTTTCGGAGGCTCGCGGCTACACCTTC. This codes for CASSVVSEARGYTF.

This clone came up a few times. This rearrangement joins TRBV7-9 to TRBJ1-1; no firm D call. V was trimmed by 1 base and J by 5 bases, leaving 11 bases between them. This CDR3 spans 14 amino acids. Per the germline V gene, CDR1 is SEHNR and CDR2 is FQNEAQ (reference sequence). As DNA, the CDR3 is TGTGCCAGCAGCTTAGTCGCTCTAGAGACTGAAGCTTTCTTT. Translating gives CASSLVALETEAFF.

The rearrangement joins TRBV27 to TRBJ2-1; D is ambiguous. Germline CDR1 reads MNHEY; CDR2 reads SMNVEV (reference sequence). This CDR3 comprises 12 residues. The V end lost 5 bases, the J end lost 8 bases, and 10 bases lay between the germline ends. CDR3 protein: CASSPNQDEQFF. The CDR3, as DNA: TGTGCCAGCAGTCCGAACCAGGATGAGCAGTTCTTC.

The rearrangement uses TRBV28 and TRBJ2-7; possibly TRBD1 for D (5 bases). V was trimmed by 6 bases and J by 6 bases, leaving 6 bases between them. CDR1 MDHEN and CDR2 SYDVKM come from the germline V gene. The CDR3 totals 10 residues. DNA for the CDR3: TGTGCCAGCAGCCAGGGCGAGCAGTACTTC. It is translated as CASSQGEQYF. The variable domain in full, with the rest retrieved from reference TRBV28 and TRBJ2-7, is DVKVTQSSRYLVKRTGEKVFLECVQDMDHENMFWYRQDPGLGLRLIYFSYDVKMKEKGDIPEGYSVSREKKERFSLILESASTNQTSMYLCASSQGEQYFGPGTRLTVT.

This clone was observed a single time. The V and J genes are TRBV5-4 and TRBJ2-7, with 7 bases that match TRBD2. CDR1 is SGHNT, CDR2 YYREEE, per germline (reference sequence). The length of the CDR3 is 14 residues. V shed 4 bases and J 4 bases; nucleotides not matched to a gene: 8. DNA for the CDR3: TGTGCCAGCAGCCCGGGGGGTCTCCCGTACGAGCAGTACTTC. Amino acid sequence: CASSPGGLPYEQYF. The complete variable domain, with remaining parts taken from reference TRBV5-4 and TRBJ2-7, reads ETGVTQSPTHLIKTRGQQVTLRCSSQSGHNTVSWYQQALGQGPQFIFQYYREEENGRGNFPPRFSGLQFPNYSSELNVNALELDDSALYLCASSPGGLPYEQYFGPGTRLTVT.

The V and J genes are TRBV2 and TRBJ1-5; TRBD1 matches at 8 bases. This CDR3 has 16 residues. After removal of 5 bases from V and 2 bases from J, the junction contained 8 bases not matched to a gene. The germline V gene has CDR1 SNHLY and CDR2 FYNNEI. This CDR3 reads CASSYQGAAGNQPQHF. DNA of the CDR3: TGTGCCAGCAGTTACCAGGGGGCGGCAGGCAATCAGCCCCAGCATTTT.

This rearrangement joins TRBV18 to TRBJ1-2; 9 positions match TRBD1. This CDR3 contains 15 residues. Per the germline V gene, CDR1 is KGHSH and CDR2 is LQKENI. The V gene end was trimmed by 0 bases and the J gene end by 8 bases; junction bases not matched to a gene: 7. The CDR3 reads CASSPPDRGFSGYTF. The CDR3 DNA follows: TGTGCCAGCTCACCACCGGACAGGGGTTTTAGCGGCTACACCTTC.

The chain joins TRBV27 to TRBJ1-2; D remains unclear. This CDR3 has 14 amino acids. Germline V gene lookup returns CDR1 MNHEY and CDR2 SMNVEV (reference sequence). The V end was cut by 6 bases, the J end by 4 bases, with 15 bases between. This chain's CDR3 is CASSSGSRFYGYTF. In nucleotides, the CDR3 is TGTGCCAGCAGCTCGGGGAGCAGGTTCTATGGCTACACCTTC.